The present T cell receptor beta chain was sequenced within a study of blood T cell repertoires in COVID-19. The participants were between about 18 and 89 years old and came from fewer than 25 US areas. Assignment of participants to cohorts was predicated upon participant-reported clinical history. CDR3 length: 14 residues. Germline V gene sequence: CDR1 LGHNT, CDR2 FRNRAP. V gave up 1 base and J gave up 4 bases; unmatched junction bases: 2. As handled by the study authors: How many nucleated cells were present was estimated from reference gene primer amplification. Clones were sequenced by immunoSEQ multiplex PCR, and TCRdb holds only the in-frame ones, with some missing. That table gives V, J and clone size, and the DNA gave D and trimming. The table lists around 160,000 clones, over 75% of them singletons.

The clonotype originates from a man aged 45-60 years who had recovered from COVID-19. Sample: PBMCs or T cells enriched from blood (not recorded which). The chain is built from TRBV12-5 and TRBJ2-3; 7 nucleotides match TRBD1. The DNA of the CDR3 is TGTGCTAGTGGTTTGGACAGGGGAGCAGATACGCAGTATTTT. Amino acids: CASGLDRGADTQYF.